One and the same sample provided the 14 T cell receptor beta chains below, sequenced in a study of blood T cells in healthy people across ages. A sample-barcoded 5' primer and a J-beta primer mix were used in a second PCR of roughly 6 to 11 cycles. TCRdb passed the 5' RACE reads through MiXCR, listing each CDR3 protein once. The repertoire consists of some 930,000 distinct CDR3 sequences, with just under 30% occurring once and the leading ten covering about 10%. These data also formed part of another study, on T cells of mothers and their children.

The specimen was blood. The receptor source for this set is a woman aged 40 to 50 in good health.

This clonotype was detected a few times. The chain employs TRBV9 and TRBJ1-2, with no clear D. The CDR3 covers 15 residues. The germline V and J ends were trimmed by 0 bases and 3 bases, with 12 bases remaining between them. The germline gives CDR1 SGDLS, CDR2 YYNGEE. The CDR3 sequence is CASSVGHGGDYGYTF. In DNA form, the CDR3 reads TGTGCCAGCAGCGTAGGTCACGGAGGAGACTATGGCTACACCTTC. Based on the CDR3 plus reference TRBV9 and TRBJ1-2, the full variable domain is DSGVTQTPKHLITATGQRVTLRCSPRSGDLSVYWYQQSLDQGLQFLIQYYNGEERAKGNILERFSAQQFPDLHSELNLSSLELGDSALYFCASSVGHGGDYGYTFGSGTRLTVV.

This clonotype showed up just once. Relative to the germline gene, one junction end is altered; a read error may explain this. The chain joins TRBV4-1 to TRBJ1-5; no reliable D call. Per germline, CDR1 MGHRA and CDR2 YSYEKL. CDR3 length: 15 amino acids. The CDR3 loop is CASGQGYRPNQPQHF. The DNA of the CDR3 is TGCGCCAGCGGCCAAGGGTACAGACCCAATCAGCCCCAGCATTTT.

This clonotype has a count of ten or more. The genes are TRBV9 and TRBJ2-1; D is unclear. The CDR3 has 17 residues. Per the germline V gene, CDR1 is SGDLS and CDR2 is YYNGEE. Trimming removed 2 bases at V and 0 bases at J, with 15 bases between. CDR3 bases: TGTGCCAGCAGCGTGGGTCAAAGAACGAGCTCCTACAATGAGCAGTTCTTC. This codes for CASSVGQRTSSYNEQFF.

There are a few counts of this clonotype. The rearrangement uses TRBV27 and TRBJ1-2; the D is unclear. V was clipped by 3 bases and J by 5 bases, with 13 bases between them. CDR3 length: 14 amino acids. Germline V CDR1 and CDR2: MNHEY, SMNVEV (reference sequence). In DNA form, the CDR3 reads TGTGCCAGCAGTTTGGCAGCCGAGGGATATGGCTACACCTTC. It yields the protein CASSLAAEGYGYTF.

The CDR3 coding sequence is TGTGCCAGCAGTTACTCGGGTCTGTTCGGCTACACCTTC. Amino acid sequence: CASSYSGLFGYTF. The rearrangement links TRBV6-5 to TRBJ1-2; no clear D. CDR3 size: 13 residues. Trimming took 0 bases from V and 8 from J, leaving 10 bases between them. Germline V gene sequence: CDR1 MNHEY, CDR2 SVGAGI.

A few counts support this clonotype. Written as DNA, the CDR3 is TGCGCCAGCAGCTTGTCCCCCGGGACTAGACAAGAGACCCAGTACTTC. Its translation is CASSLSPGTRQETQYF. The chain recombines TRBV5-1 with TRBJ2-5; 8 bases line up with TRBD2. The J segment lost 2 bases and the V segment lost 1 base, leaving 7 bases of the junction unmatched. The CDR3 sequence is 16 residues long. Per germline, CDR1 SGHRS and CDR2 YFSETQ.

The chain is built from TRBV2 and TRBJ1-2, with TRBD1 matching 9 bases. The CDR3 is 14 residues long. Trimming took 4 bases from V and 6 from J; bases not matched to a gene: 6. Germline assignment: CDR1 SNHLY and CDR2 FYNNEI. CDR3 in DNA: TGTGCCAGCAGTGGATCCGGGACAGGGAATGGCTACACCTTC. Amino acids: CASSGSGTGNGYTF.

This clonotype showed up many times. One end of the junction is discordant with germline, which a read error may explain. This sequence joins TRBV30 and TRBJ2-7, with D perhaps TRBD2 (6 bases). The CDR3 spans 14 residues. CDR1 and CDR2 (germline): GTSNPN, SVGIG (reference sequence). CDR3 DNA: TGTGCCTGGAGAGGAAGGTCGACTCCCCGGGAGCGGTACTTC. Its translation is CAWRGRSTPRERYF.

A remark on this clonotype: This likely stems from a read error, as it lies one base from a far larger clone. This chain links TRBV5-1 with TRBJ2-7; D possibly corresponds to TRBD1 (5 bases). CDR1 is SGHRS and CDR2 is YFSETQ in the germline V gene. The length of the CDR3 is 13 residues. CDR3 sequence: CVSSPTGYYEQYF. The CDR3 coding sequence is TGCGTCAGCAGCCCCACAGGATACTACGAGCAGTACTTC.

V is TRBV20-1 and J is TRBJ2-7, with D perhaps matching TRBD1 or TRBD2 (7 bases each). CDR3 length: 14 residues. Germline assignment: CDR1 DFQATT and CDR2 SNEGSKA (reference sequence). With 5 bases removed from V and 5 bases from J, the gap between germline ends came to 19 bases. CDR3 amino acids: CSAEGAAGGDEQYF. Here the CDR3 DNA reads TGCAGTGCTGAGGGGGCAGCAGGGGGGGACGAGCAGTACTTC.

V and J are TRBV28 and TRBJ1-2; TRBD1 is a possible D gene (5 bases). This CDR3 comprises 13 residues. Per the germline V gene, CDR1 is MDHEN and CDR2 is SYDVKM. The V and J ends lost 10 bases and 8 bases respectively, with 20 bases between them. The CDR3 DNA is TGTGCCACCTTAAGACTACTAGGGGAAGGCTACACCTTC. Protein: CATLRLLGEGYTF.

A remark on this clonotype: One end of the junction is discordant with germline, which a read error may explain. The chain carries TRBV7-6 and TRBJ1-1; D perhaps matches TRBD1 (5 bases). CDR3 length: 14 residues. Germline lookup yields CDR1 SGHVS and CDR2 FNYEAQ. The DNA of the CDR3 is TGTGCTAGCAGCTTAAAGGACATGAACACTGAAGCTTTCTTT. It specifies CASSLKDMNTEAFF.

This clonotype was detected a few times. J is TRBJ2-1 and V is TRBV12-3 or TRBV12-4, with 9 positions matching TRBD2. The V gene end was trimmed by 6 bases and the J gene end by 3 bases; junction bases not matched to a gene: 6. CDR3 length: 15 residues. The CDR3 DNA reads as TGTGCCAGCAGGAATAGCGGGGGATTCTACAATGAGCAGTTCTTC. Amino acids: CASRNSGGFYNEQFF.

V gene TRBV3-1 combines with J gene TRBJ2-1; 9 bases agree with TRBD2. Looked up from germline, CDR1 is LGHDT and CDR2 is YNNKEL (reference sequence). V was pared by 3 bases and J by 10 bases, with 10 bases of the junction left unmatched. The CDR3 spans 15 residues. The chain's CDR3 is CASSQQAGGPWEQFF. In DNA, the CDR3 is TGTGCCAGCAGCCAGCAGGCGGGGGGGCCTTGGGAGCAGTTCTTC.